This TCR beta chain was captured by sequencing in a study of T cell responses to AZD1222 COVID-19 vaccine. Study-level results: It was only six AZD1222 recipients who were seropositive at baseline. Vaccine-associated CD4 TCRs ranged over spike, dominating at 160-218 and 743-854. A rise in Spike-specific TCR breadth and depth followed two AZD1222 doses. Donors were largely white British and mainly female; clonal diversity was possibly underestimated.

V was pared by 2 bases and J by 5 bases, with 7 bases between. CDR3 length: 13 amino acids. Looked up from germline, CDR1 is KGHSH and CDR2 is LQKENI. Concerning this clone itself: Its antigen is as yet unknown. Distinct nucleotide sequences in the sample also encode this CDR3.

TCRdb keeps only in-frame clones here, not all; method: immunoSEQ multiplex PCR. The sample records 150,000 to 200,000 clones, 75% to 90% being singletons. The sequencing here drew on peripheral blood, taken on day 0 of AZD1222 vaccination. V gene TRBV18 combines with J gene TRBJ1-5, with D perhaps TRBD1 (5 bases). The clonotype was recovered from an adult in good health. DNA of the CDR3: TGTGCCAGCTCACCAGGCAGGGATCAGCCCCAGCATTTT. Its translation is CASSPGRDQPQHF.